This is a list of T cell receptor beta chains from one sample in a study of siplizumab effects on memory and regulatory T cells. The assay was immunoSEQ multiplex PCR, and TCRdb's table has in-frame clones only and misses some. This sample has more than 45,000 clones, with under 98% found just once. Sequencing was performed on naive CD4+ T cells sorted from blood. The source is a human donor in good health. Each CDR3 is given with its conserved first and last residue. A D gene is named only where the DNA matches it firmly. The size field is filled for only some rows; it gives once, few, many or a size class.

CDR3 DNA: TGTGCCAGTAGTATAGATCTTGGCACTGAAGCTTTCTTT
CDR3 protein: CASSIDLGTEAFF
J gene: TRBJ1-1
clone size: NA
D gene: NA
V gene: TRBV19

CDR3 DNA: TGTGCCAGCAGTCGAACAGGGTCCTCTCAGTGGGAGCAGTACTTC
CDR3 protein: CASSRTGSSQWEQYF
J gene: TRBJ2-7
clone size: NA
D gene: NA
V gene: TRBV2

CDR3 DNA: TGCGCCAGCAGCTTGGCCGGGCAGCCGAACTATGGCTACACCTTC
CDR3 protein: CASSLAGQPNYGYTF
J gene: TRBJ1-2
clone size: NA
D gene: NA
V gene: TRBV5-1

CDR3 DNA: TGTGCCAGTAGTCCGGAGGTGGCGGCCGTCTATGGCTACACCTTC
CDR3 protein: CASSPEVAAVYGYTF
J gene: TRBJ1-2
clone size: NA
D gene: NA
V gene: TRBV19

CDR3 DNA: TGTGCCAGCACAATGCTGTTGCCCTACGAGCAGTACTTC
CDR3 protein: CASTMLLPYEQYF
J gene: TRBJ2-7
clone size: NA
D gene: NA
V gene: TRBV2

CDR3 DNA: TGTGCCAGCGGACGGGAGAACCAAGAGACCCAGTACTTC
CDR3 protein: CASGRENQETQYF
J gene: TRBJ2-5
clone size: once
D gene: NA
V gene: TRBV2

CDR3 DNA: TGTGCCAGCAGTGAGCAGGGGACTAGACACACCATATATTTT
CDR3 protein: CASSEQGTRHTIYF
J gene: TRBJ1-3
clone size: NA
D gene: NA
V gene: TRBV6-1

CDR3 DNA: TGTGCCAGCTCACCACGGGGAACTTCCGAGCAGTACTTC
CDR3 protein: CASSPRGTSEQYF
J gene: TRBJ2-7
clone size: NA
D gene: NA
V gene: TRBV18

CDR3 DNA: TGTGCCAGCAGCTTCCAGGGGGCTGGCTATGGCTACACCTTC
CDR3 protein: CASSFQGAGYGYTF
J gene: TRBJ1-2
clone size: NA
D gene: TRBD1
V gene: TRBV5-5

CDR3 DNA: TGTGCCACCAGCAGCCCGGACAGGGTGAGCAATGAGCAGTTCTTC
CDR3 protein: CATSSPDRVSNEQFF
J gene: TRBJ2-1
clone size: NA
D gene: TRBD1
V gene: TRBV15

CDR3 DNA: TGTGCCAGCAGCTCCCGACTAGCGGGAGGTCCGCGCGAAGAGACCCAGTACTTC
CDR3 protein: CASSSRLAGGPREETQYF
J gene: TRBJ2-5
clone size: NA
D gene: TRBD2
V gene: TRBV7-3

CDR3 DNA: TGTGCCAGCAGTCCCCGCCGTCTAGCGGGAGGTCGAGAGACCCAGTACTTC
CDR3 protein: CASSPRRLAGGRETQYF
J gene: TRBJ2-5
clone size: NA
D gene: TRBD2
V gene: TRBV27

CDR3 DNA: TGTGCCACGCAGACAGAGAACACTGAAGCTTTCTTT
CDR3 protein: CATQTENTEAFF
J gene: TRBJ1-1
clone size: NA
D gene: NA
V gene: TRBV10-3

CDR3 DNA: TGTGCCAGCTCACCAGCAGCCACCCTAGCCAAAAACATTCAGTACTTC
CDR3 protein: CASSPAATLAKNIQYF
J gene: TRBJ2-4
clone size: NA
D gene: NA
V gene: TRBV18

CDR3 DNA: TGTGCCAGCACCCCCCCGGGGGGGCAAAACGGGGAGCTGTTTTTT
CDR3 protein: CASTPPGGQNGELFF
J gene: TRBJ2-2
clone size: NA
D gene: TRBD2
V gene: TRBV6-1

CDR3 DNA: TGTGCCAGCAGCTGGGGGACTAGTCCCCTTGCTGAGACCCAGTACTTC
CDR3 protein: CASSWGTSPLAETQYF
J gene: TRBJ2-5
clone size: NA
D gene: TRBD2
V gene: TRBV5-6

CDR3 DNA: TGTGCCACCGGCGACAGCTCCTACAATGAGCAGTTCTTC
CDR3 protein: CATGDSSYNEQFF
J gene: TRBJ2-1
clone size: NA
D gene: NA
V gene: TRBV15

CDR3 DNA: TGTGCCATCAGTGAGCTACTAGCGGGTGGGAATGAGCAGTTCTTC
CDR3 protein: CAISELLAGGNEQFF
J gene: TRBJ2-1
clone size: NA
D gene: TRBD2
V gene: TRBV10-3

CDR3 DNA: TGTGCCAGCAGCGTCCTTAGGCTACTAGCGGGAGAATTTTCCGGGGAGCTGTTTTTT
CDR3 protein: CASSVLRLLAGEFSGELFF
J gene: TRBJ2-2
clone size: NA
D gene: TRBD2
V gene: TRBV11-2

CDR3 DNA: TGCGCCAGCAGCCGAGCTGAAGTGACAGGGGCGGGAGGGGCCAACGTCCTGACTTTC
CDR3 protein: CASSRAEVTGAGGANVLTF
J gene: TRBJ2-6
clone size: NA
D gene: TRBD1
V gene: TRBV5-1

CDR3 DNA: TGTGCCTGGAGGTCCATGGGGACTGGTTACGAGCAGTACTTC
CDR3 protein: CAWRSMGTGYEQYF
J gene: TRBJ2-7
clone size: NA
D gene: NA
V gene: TRBV30

CDR3 DNA: TGTGCCAGCAGTTACGGCAGGGGATGGAATCAGCCCCAGCATTTT
CDR3 protein: CASSYGRGWNQPQHF
J gene: TRBJ1-5
clone size: NA
D gene: NA
V gene: TRBV6-5

CDR3 DNA: TGTGCCAGCAGCTTGGTGGGGAGAATGGTTAGCACAGATACGCAGTATTTT
CDR3 protein: CASSLVGRMVSTDTQYF
J gene: TRBJ2-3
clone size: once
D gene: NA
V gene: TRBV5-4

CDR3 DNA: TGTGCCAGCAGTGAGTCGCGGGGGCGCGGTCAGCCCCAGCATTTT
CDR3 protein: CASSESRGRGQPQHF
J gene: TRBJ1-5
clone size: NA
D gene: NA
V gene: TRBV7-2

CDR3 DNA: TGTGCCTGGAAAATCAGCCCGGAGCGGACTGAAGCTTTCTTT
CDR3 protein: CAWKISPERTEAFF
J gene: TRBJ1-1
clone size: NA
D gene: NA
V gene: TRBV30

CDR3 DNA: TGTGCCAGCAGTTCCCGTATTCCTAGCACAGATACGCAGTATTTT
CDR3 protein: CASSSRIPSTDTQYF
J gene: TRBJ2-3
clone size: NA
D gene: NA
V gene: TRBV6-6

CDR3 DNA: TGTGCCAGCAGCCCGCCCTGGGGTCCCGATACGCAGTATTTT
CDR3 protein: CASSPPWGPDTQYF
J gene: TRBJ2-3
clone size: NA
D gene: NA
V gene: TRBV7-6

CDR3 DNA: TGTGCCAGCAGCGACACAAATGTCAATCAGCCCCAGCATTTT
CDR3 protein: CASSDTNVNQPQHF
J gene: TRBJ1-5
clone size: NA
D gene: NA
V gene: TRBV7-9

CDR3 DNA: TGTGCCAGCAGCATACCTCGGGGAACGGGAAACACCATATATTTT
CDR3 protein: CASSIPRGTGNTIYF
J gene: TRBJ1-3
clone size: NA
D gene: NA
V gene: TRBV7-9

CDR3 DNA: TGCGCCAGCAGCCGGGACGTGGGTGAAAAACTGTTTTTT
CDR3 protein: CASSRDVGEKLFF
J gene: TRBJ1-4
clone size: NA
D gene: NA
V gene: TRBV5-1

CDR3 DNA: TGCGCCAGCAGCTTGACTAGCGGCTCCTACGAGCAGTACTTC
CDR3 protein: CASSLTSGSYEQYF
J gene: TRBJ2-7
clone size: NA
D gene: TRBD2
V gene: TRBV5-1

CDR3 DNA: TGTGCCAGCAGTCCACGCGGGGTGCCCTACGAGCAGTACTTC
CDR3 protein: CASSPRGVPYEQYF
J gene: TRBJ2-7
clone size: NA
D gene: NA
V gene: TRBV6-5

CDR3 DNA: TGTGCCAGCAGCTCTCCCCCCGTAGCCAATGGCTACACCTTC
CDR3 protein: CASSSPPVANGYTF
J gene: TRBJ1-2
clone size: NA
D gene: NA
V gene: TRBV5-4

CDR3 DNA: TGCGCCAGCAGCTTGGCGCCAGGGGGCTCTGGGGCCAACGTCCTGACTTTC
CDR3 protein: CASSLAPGGSGANVLTF
J gene: TRBJ2-6
clone size: NA
D gene: TRBD1
V gene: TRBV5-1

CDR3 DNA: TGTGCCTGGAGTTATGGGGCGAACTATGGCTACACCTTC
CDR3 protein: CAWSYGANYGYTF
J gene: TRBJ1-2
clone size: NA
D gene: NA
V gene: TRBV30

CDR3 DNA: TGTGCCAGTAGCCCACCCCGGGGCGGGAGACGGGCTGAAGCTTTCTTT
CDR3 protein: CASSPPRGGRRAEAFF
J gene: TRBJ1-1
clone size: NA
D gene: NA
V gene: TRBV9

CDR3 DNA: TGTGCCTGGAGTGTACGGGGGATTGGTTCACCCCTCCACTTT
CDR3 protein: CAWSVRGIGSPLHF
J gene: TRBJ1-6
clone size: NA
D gene: NA
V gene: TRBV30

CDR3 DNA: TGTGCCAGCAGCGTATGGGACTACGGGTACAATGAGCAGTTCTTC
CDR3 protein: CASSVWDYGYNEQFF
J gene: TRBJ2-1
clone size: NA
D gene: TRBD2
V gene: TRBV9

CDR3 DNA: TGTGCCAGCCGACACGGGGGCTCCTACGAGCAGTACTTC
CDR3 protein: CASRHGGSYEQYF
J gene: TRBJ2-7
clone size: NA
D gene: NA
V gene: TRBV5-4

CDR3 DNA: TGTGCCAGCTCACAAACTAGGAGCGGGGAGCTGTTTTTT
CDR3 protein: CASSQTRSGELFF
J gene: TRBJ2-2
clone size: NA
D gene: NA
V gene: TRBV18

CDR3 DNA: TGTGCCAGCAGCCTTAAGACAGGGTCCTACGAGCAGTACTTC
CDR3 protein: CASSLKTGSYEQYF
J gene: TRBJ2-7
clone size: NA
D gene: TRBD1
V gene: TRBV5-4

CDR3 DNA: TGTGCCAGCAGTAGGACAGCTAACTATGGCTACACCTTC
CDR3 protein: CASSRTANYGYTF
J gene: TRBJ1-2
clone size: NA
D gene: NA
V gene: TRBV6-6

CDR3 DNA: TGTGCCAGTAGTATGGGCCTAGCGGGGTTCACCGGGGAGCTGTTTTTT
CDR3 protein: CASSMGLAGFTGELFF
J gene: TRBJ2-2
clone size: NA
D gene: TRBD2
V gene: TRBV19

CDR3 DNA: TGTGCCAGCTCACCATACCGGTCGTTGAATGAGCAGTTCTTC
CDR3 protein: CASSPYRSLNEQFF
J gene: TRBJ2-1
clone size: NA
D gene: NA
V gene: TRBV18

CDR3 DNA: TGTGCCAGCTCGGGCAGGTTGGGTGTGAGCTCTGGGGCCAACGTCCTGACTTTC
CDR3 protein: CASSGRLGVSSGANVLTF
J gene: TRBJ2-6
clone size: NA
D gene: NA
V gene: TRBV18

CDR3 DNA: TGTGCCTGGACTACCCCCGGGACTAGCGGGAGTGACGAGCAGTACTTC
CDR3 protein: CAWTTPGTSGSDEQYF
J gene: TRBJ2-7
clone size: NA
D gene: TRBD2
V gene: TRBV30

CDR3 DNA: TGTGCCAGCAGCGTAGCTGTGGGGCAAGGAACAGATACGCAGTATTTT
CDR3 protein: CASSVAVGQGTDTQYF
J gene: TRBJ2-3
clone size: NA
D gene: NA
V gene: TRBV9

CDR3 DNA: TGTGCCAGCAGTGAAAACGCTAACTATGGCTACACCTTC
CDR3 protein: CASSENANYGYTF
J gene: TRBJ1-2
clone size: NA
D gene: NA
V gene: TRBV6-1

CDR3 DNA: TGCGCCAGCAGCTTGAGTAGAAATGAAAAACTGTTTTTT
CDR3 protein: CASSLSRNEKLFF
J gene: TRBJ1-4
clone size: once
D gene: NA
V gene: TRBV5-1

CDR3 DNA: TGCGCCAGCAGCTTGGGGGACGGTCCGAACACCGGGGAGCTGTTTTTT
CDR3 protein: CASSLGDGPNTGELFF
J gene: TRBJ2-2
clone size: NA
D gene: NA
V gene: TRBV5-1

CDR3 DNA: TGTGCCAGTATCGCGACAGCTACGAACACTGAAGCTTTCTTT
CDR3 protein: CASIATATNTEAFF
J gene: TRBJ1-1
clone size: NA
D gene: NA
V gene: TRBV19